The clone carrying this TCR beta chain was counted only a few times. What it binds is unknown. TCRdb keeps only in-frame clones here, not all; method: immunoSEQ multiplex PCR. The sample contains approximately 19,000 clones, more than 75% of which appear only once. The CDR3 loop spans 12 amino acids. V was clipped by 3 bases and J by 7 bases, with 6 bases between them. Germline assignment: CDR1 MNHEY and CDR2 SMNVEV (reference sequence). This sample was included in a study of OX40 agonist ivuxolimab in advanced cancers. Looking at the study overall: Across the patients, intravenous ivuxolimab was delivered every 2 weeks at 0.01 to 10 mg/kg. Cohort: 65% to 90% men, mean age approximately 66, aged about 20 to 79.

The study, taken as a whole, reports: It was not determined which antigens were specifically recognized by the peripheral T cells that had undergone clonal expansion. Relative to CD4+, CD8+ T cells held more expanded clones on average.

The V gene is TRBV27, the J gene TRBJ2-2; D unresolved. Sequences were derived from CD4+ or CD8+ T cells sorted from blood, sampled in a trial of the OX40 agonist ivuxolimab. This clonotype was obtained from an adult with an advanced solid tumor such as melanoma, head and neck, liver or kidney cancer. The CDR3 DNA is TGTGCCAGCAGTTTTTGGCACGGGGAGCTGTTTTTT. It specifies CASSFWHGELFF.